This TCR beta chain comes out of a study of blood T cell repertoires in COVID-19. As for the study in general: Sites in the United States, Italy and Spain provided acute and convalescent COVID-19 samples. Sample material is recorded as cDNA or gDNA derived from T cells, B-cell-depleted T cells, or PBMCs.

Original processing methods: Scientists estimated how many nucleated cells there were by amplifying reference gene primers. Some clones are missing from TCRdb's copy, which holds only in-frame ones; the method was immunoSEQ multiplex PCR. From that table come the V and J calls and clone size; the DNA was used to work out D and trimming. The data contain some 300,000 clones, approximately 88% of them seen just once; the ten biggest clones take up under 8%. This TCR was sampled from a woman between 25 and 40 years old who had recovered from COVID-19. Specimen: peripheral blood.

The CDR3 spells CASSFYGVTDTQYF. DNA of the CDR3: TGTGCCAGCAGCTTTTACGGGGTGACAGATACGCAGTATTTT. J is TRBJ2-3 and V is TRBV5-4; D possibly corresponds to TRBD2 (5 bases). This CDR3 has 14 residues. V was clipped by 2 bases and J by 3 bases, with 10 bases between them. The germline gives CDR1 SGHNT, CDR2 YYREEE (reference sequence).